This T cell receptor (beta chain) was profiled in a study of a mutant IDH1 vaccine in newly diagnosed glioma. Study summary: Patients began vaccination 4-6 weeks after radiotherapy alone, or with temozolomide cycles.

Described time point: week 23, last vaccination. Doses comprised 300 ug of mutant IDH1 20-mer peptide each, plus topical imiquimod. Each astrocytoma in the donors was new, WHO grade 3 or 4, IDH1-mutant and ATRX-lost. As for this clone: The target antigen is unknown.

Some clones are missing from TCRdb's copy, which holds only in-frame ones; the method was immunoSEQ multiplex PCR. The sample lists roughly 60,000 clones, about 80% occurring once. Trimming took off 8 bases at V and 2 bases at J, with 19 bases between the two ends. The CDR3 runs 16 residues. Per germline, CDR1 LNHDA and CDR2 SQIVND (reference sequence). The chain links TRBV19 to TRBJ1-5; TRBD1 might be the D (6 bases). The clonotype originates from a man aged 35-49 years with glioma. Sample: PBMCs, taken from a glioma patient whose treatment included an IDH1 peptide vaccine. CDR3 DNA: TGTGCCAGTGACGGGCGGGGGGCTGGTGGCAATCAGCCCCAGCATTTT. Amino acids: CASDGRGAGGNQPQHF.